This T cell receptor beta chain was sequenced for a study of radiotherapy plus CTLA-4 blockade in lung cancer. Only in-frame clones appear in the TCRdb table, and some are missing; sequencing was by immunoSEQ multiplex PCR. This sample has fewer than 65,000 clones; around 79% occur once, and the top ten carry about 8%. Germline V CDR1 and CDR2: SGHAT, FQNNGV. J gave up 8 bases and V 5 bases, and 12 bases lay outside the gene matches. The CDR3 spans 15 residues. Here the sequenced sample was peripheral blood, taken from a patient treated with radiotherapy plus ipilimumab. The receptor's source is a human donor with non-small cell lung cancer who had a complete response to radiotherapy plus ipilimumab. This chain joins TRBV11-2 and TRBJ2-1; the match to TRBD2 covers 7 bases. The CDR3 nucleotides are TGTGCCAGCAGCCCCGGGGAGGGAGGGCTTGATGAGCAGTTCTTC. Translation gives CASSPGEGGLDEQFF.